This TCR beta chain was recorded in a study of control samples from healthy donors and cancer patients. Assay used: immunoSEQ multiplex PCR; TCRdb lists only in-frame clones, some missing. The table lists 100,000 to 130,000 clones, about 80% of them singletons, with roughly 6.5% in the top ten. Germline V gives CDR1 KGHDR, CDR2 SFDVKD. This CDR3 comprises 15 residues. J gave up 2 bases and V 5 bases, and 5 bases lay outside the gene matches. Material for sequencing was blood. The rearrangement links TRBV24-1 to TRBJ2-5; 9 bases are shared with TRBD2. The sequence came from a man aged 18 to 29 in good health. CDR3 loop: CATSVPSGTQETQYF. CDR3 DNA sequence: TGTGCCACCAGTGTACCTAGCGGGACTCAAGAGACCCAGTACTTC.